This TCR beta chain was recovered during a study of T cell responses to AZD1222 COVID-19 vaccine. Study-wide findings and caveats: Regions left unmutated in variants are reportedly the target of nearly half of spike-specific TCRs.

Method: immunoSEQ multiplex PCR; TCRdb's copy keeps in-frame clones and lacks some. There are 170,000 or so clones in the sample; 90% occur only once, and approximately 3% lies in the top ten. To note about this clone: The antigen is undetermined.

V lost 4 bases to trimming and J lost 3 bases, with 12 bases between them. CDR1 and CDR2 from the germline V gene are SQVTM and ANQGSEA. CDR3 size: 13 residues. This sequence was found in an adult in good health. The specimen comprised peripheral blood, sampled on day 0 of AZD1222 vaccination. The chain carries TRBV29-1 and TRBJ1-2, with D tentatively TRBD1 (6 bases). The CDR3 DNA reads as TGCAGCGTTGGAGGGGGTTTGGACTATGGCTACACCTTC. As protein: CSVGGGLDYGYTF. The variable domain in full, completed from reference TRBV29-1 and TRBJ1-2, reads SAVISQKPSRDICQRGTSLTIQCQVDSQVTMMFWYRQQPGQSLTLIATANQGSEATYESGFVIDKFPISRPNLTFSTLTVSNMSPEDSSIYLCSVGGGLDYGYTFGSGTRLTVV.